The table lists the clone carrying this T cell receptor (beta chain) with a few counts. These data belong to a study of identical twins. MiXCR, applied by TCRdb to the 5' RACE reads, yields one record per CDR3 protein. This table holds about 470,000 distinct CDR3 sequences, 24% found once. V shed 0 bases, J shed 4 bases, and the junction held 5 bases outside the gene matches. The CDR3 runs 16 residues. The V gene's germline CDR1 is KGHSH and CDR2 LQKENI. A further study also used this sample, focusing on T cells expressing NK-cell markers.

The source of this sequence is a woman aged 18-30 years in good health. The sequenced material came from CD4+ T cells sorted from blood. V gene TRBV18 combines with J gene TRBJ2-2; 7 nucleotides line up with TRBD2. Here the CDR3 DNA reads TGTGCCAGCTCACCACCGTGGCGGGAGTCCACCGGGGAGCTGTTTTTT. Translating gives CASSPPWRESTGELFF.